This T cell receptor beta chain was captured by sequencing in a study of OX40 agonist ivuxolimab in advanced cancers. CDR3 length: 15 residues. V was trimmed by 1 base and J by 1 base, leaving 7 bases between them. The germline gives CDR1 MNHEY, CDR2 SMNVEV (reference sequence). The repertoire was sequenced with immunoSEQ multiplex PCR; TCRdb's copy has only in-frame clones and lacks some. The table lists tens of thousands of clones, about 90% of them singletons. Study-level findings and limits: Still undetermined is the antigen specificity of the expanded peripheral T cells.

With autoimmune disease history or systemic immunosuppression, patients were excluded. Notes on this clone: No antigen is known for it.

The sample here was CD4+ or CD8+ T cells sorted from blood, taken in a trial of the OX40 agonist ivuxolimab. The chain combines TRBV27 with TRBJ2-2; possible D gene TRBD2, 6 bases. This clonotype originated in an adult with an advanced solid tumor such as melanoma, head and neck, liver or kidney cancer. The CDR3 sequence is CASSLFGGNTGELFF. The CDR3 bases are TGTGCCAGCAGTTTATTCGGGGGGAACACCGGGGAGCTGTTTTTT.